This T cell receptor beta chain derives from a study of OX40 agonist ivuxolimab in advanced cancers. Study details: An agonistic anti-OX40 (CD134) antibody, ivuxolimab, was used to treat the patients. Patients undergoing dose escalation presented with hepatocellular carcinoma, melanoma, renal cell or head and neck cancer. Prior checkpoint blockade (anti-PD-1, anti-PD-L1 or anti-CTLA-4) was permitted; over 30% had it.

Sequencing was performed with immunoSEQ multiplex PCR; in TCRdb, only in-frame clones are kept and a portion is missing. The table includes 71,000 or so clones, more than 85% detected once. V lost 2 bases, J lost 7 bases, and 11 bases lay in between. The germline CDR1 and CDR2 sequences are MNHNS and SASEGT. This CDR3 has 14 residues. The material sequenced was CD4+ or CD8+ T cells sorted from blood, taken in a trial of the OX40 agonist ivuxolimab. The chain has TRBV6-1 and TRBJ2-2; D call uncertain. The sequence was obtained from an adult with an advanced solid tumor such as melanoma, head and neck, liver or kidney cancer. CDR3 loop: CASSELGSGGELFF. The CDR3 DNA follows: TGTGCCAGCAGTGAACTGGGGTCTGGCGGGGAGCTGTTTTTT.